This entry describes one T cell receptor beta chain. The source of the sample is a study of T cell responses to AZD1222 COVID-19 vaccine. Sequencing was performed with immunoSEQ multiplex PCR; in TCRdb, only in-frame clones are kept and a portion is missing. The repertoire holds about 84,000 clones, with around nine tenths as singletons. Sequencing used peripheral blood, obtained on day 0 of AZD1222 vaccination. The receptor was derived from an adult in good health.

The CDR3 protein is CASSQGRGLAGSTDTQYF. The CDR3, as DNA: TGCGCCAGCAGCCAAGGGAGGGGGCTAGCAGGGTCCACAGATACGCAGTATTTT. The genes are TRBV4-1 and TRBJ2-3; TRBD1 is a possible D gene (7 bases). The CDR3 consists of 18 residues. With 1 base removed from V and 2 bases from J, the gap between germline ends came to 19 bases. The germline gives CDR1 MGHRA, CDR2 YSYEKL.